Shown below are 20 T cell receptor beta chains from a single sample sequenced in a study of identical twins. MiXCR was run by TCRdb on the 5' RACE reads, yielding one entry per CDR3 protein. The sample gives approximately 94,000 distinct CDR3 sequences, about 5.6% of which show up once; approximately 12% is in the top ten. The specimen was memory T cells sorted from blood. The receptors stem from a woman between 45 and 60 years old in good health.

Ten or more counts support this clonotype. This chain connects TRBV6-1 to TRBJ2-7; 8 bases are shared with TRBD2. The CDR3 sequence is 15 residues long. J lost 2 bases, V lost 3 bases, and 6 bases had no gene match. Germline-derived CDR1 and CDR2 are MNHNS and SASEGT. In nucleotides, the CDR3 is TGTGCCAGCAGTGATACTAGCGGACCTCCCTACGAGCAGTACTTC. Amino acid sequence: CASSDTSGPPYEQYF.

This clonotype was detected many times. The CDR3 nucleotides are TGTGCCAGCAGTGTGGACAGACCTAACTATGGCTACACCTTC. It specifies CASSVDRPNYGYTF. The chain has TRBV6-1 and TRBJ1-2, with a tentative D call TRBD1 (6 bases). V was pared by 4 bases and J by 0 bases, with 9 bases between. Per germline, CDR1 MNHNS and CDR2 SASEGT. The CDR3 runs to 14 residues.

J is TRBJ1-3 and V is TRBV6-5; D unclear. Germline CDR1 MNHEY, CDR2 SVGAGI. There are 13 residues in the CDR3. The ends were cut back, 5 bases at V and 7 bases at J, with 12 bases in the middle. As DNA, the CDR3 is TGTGCCAGCAGTCCCTTGGTCGAGAACACCATATATTTT. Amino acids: CASSPLVENTIYF.

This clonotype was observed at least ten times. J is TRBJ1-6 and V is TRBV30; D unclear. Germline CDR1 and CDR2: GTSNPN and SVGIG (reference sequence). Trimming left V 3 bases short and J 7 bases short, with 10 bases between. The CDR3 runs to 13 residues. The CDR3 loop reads CAWRGIVNSPLHF. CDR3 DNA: TGTGCCTGGAGAGGGATTGTAAATTCACCCCTCCACTTT. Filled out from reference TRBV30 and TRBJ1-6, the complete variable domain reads SQTIHQWPATLVQPVGSPLSLECTVEGTSNPNLYWYRQAAGRGLQLLFYSVGIGQISSEVPQNLSASRPQDRQFILSSKKLLLSDSGFYLCAWRGIVNSPLHFGNGTRLTVT.

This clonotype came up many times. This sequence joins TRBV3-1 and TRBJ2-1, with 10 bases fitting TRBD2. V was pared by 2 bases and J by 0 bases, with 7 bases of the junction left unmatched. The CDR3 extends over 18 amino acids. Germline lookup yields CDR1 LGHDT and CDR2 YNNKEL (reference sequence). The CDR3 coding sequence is TGTGCCAGCAGCCAATTTAGCGGGGGGCCCAGCTCCTACAATGAGCAGTTCTTC. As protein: CASSQFSGGPSSYNEQFF.

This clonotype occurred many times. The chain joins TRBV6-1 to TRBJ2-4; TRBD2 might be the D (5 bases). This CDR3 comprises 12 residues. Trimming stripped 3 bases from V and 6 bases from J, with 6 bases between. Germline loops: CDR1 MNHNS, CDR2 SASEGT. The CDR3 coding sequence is TGTGCCAGCAGTGATGAGGGAAACATTCAGTACTTC. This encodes CASSDEGNIQYF.

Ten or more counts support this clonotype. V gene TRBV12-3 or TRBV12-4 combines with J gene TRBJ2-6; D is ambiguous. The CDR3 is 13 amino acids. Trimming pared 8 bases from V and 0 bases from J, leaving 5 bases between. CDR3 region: CASSNSGANVLTF. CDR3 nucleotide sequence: TGTGCCAGCTCTAACTCTGGGGCCAACGTCCTGACTTTC.

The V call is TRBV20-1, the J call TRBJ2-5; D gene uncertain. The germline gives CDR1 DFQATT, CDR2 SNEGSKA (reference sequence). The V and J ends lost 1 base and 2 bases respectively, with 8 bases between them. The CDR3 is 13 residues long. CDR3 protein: CSARGDAQETQYF. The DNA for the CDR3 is TGCAGTGCTAGAGGGGATGCGCAAGAGACCCAGTACTTC.

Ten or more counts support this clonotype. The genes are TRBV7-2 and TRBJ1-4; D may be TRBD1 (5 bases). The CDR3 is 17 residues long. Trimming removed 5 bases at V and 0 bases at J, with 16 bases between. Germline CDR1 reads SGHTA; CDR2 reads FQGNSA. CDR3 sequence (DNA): TGTGCCAGCAGCGCTGGTGGGGGGATCACAACTAATGAAAAACTGTTTTTT. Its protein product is CASSAGGGITTNEKLFF.

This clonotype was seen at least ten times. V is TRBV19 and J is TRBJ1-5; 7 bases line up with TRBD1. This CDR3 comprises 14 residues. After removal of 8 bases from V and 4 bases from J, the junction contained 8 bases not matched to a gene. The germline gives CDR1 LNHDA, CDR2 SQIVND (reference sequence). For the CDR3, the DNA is TGTGCCAGTCAACGGGACAGTGGGAATCAGCCCCAGCATTTT. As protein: CASQRDSGNQPQHF.

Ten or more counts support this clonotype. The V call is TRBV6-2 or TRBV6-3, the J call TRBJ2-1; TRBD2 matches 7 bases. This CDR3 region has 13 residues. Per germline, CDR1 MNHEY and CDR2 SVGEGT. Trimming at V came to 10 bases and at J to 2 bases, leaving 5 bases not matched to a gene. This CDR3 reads CATSGTTYNEQFF. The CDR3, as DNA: TGTGCCACCTCCGGGACTACCTACAATGAGCAGTTCTTC.

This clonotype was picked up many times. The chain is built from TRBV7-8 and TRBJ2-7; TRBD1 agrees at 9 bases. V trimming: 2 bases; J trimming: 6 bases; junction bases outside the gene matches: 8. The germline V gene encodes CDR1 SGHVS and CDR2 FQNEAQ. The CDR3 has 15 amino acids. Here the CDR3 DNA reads TGTGCCAGCAGCTTACCCGGGACAGGGAGGGTCGAGCAGTACTTC. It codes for CASSLPGTGRVEQYF. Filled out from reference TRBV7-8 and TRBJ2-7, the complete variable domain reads GAGVSQSPRYKVAKRGQDVALRCDPISGHVSLFWYQQALGQGPEFLTYFQNEAQLDKSGLPSDRFFAERPEGSVSTLKIQRTQQEDSAVYLCASSLPGTGRVEQYFGPGTRLTVT.

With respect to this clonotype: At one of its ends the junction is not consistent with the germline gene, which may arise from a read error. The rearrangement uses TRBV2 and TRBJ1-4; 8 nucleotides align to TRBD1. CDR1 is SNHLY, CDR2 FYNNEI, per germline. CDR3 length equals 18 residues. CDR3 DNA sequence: TGTGCCAGGAGTGATCAGCGACAGGGGATGAGTTCGGATGAAAAACTGTTTTTT. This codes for CARSDQRQGMSSDEKLFF.

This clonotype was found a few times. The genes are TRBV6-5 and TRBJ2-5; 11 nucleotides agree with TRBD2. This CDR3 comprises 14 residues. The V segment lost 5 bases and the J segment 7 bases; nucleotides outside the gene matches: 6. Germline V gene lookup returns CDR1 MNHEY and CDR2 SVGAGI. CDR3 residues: CASSPGLAVGTQYF. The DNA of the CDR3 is TGTGCCAGCAGTCCGGGACTAGCGGTAGGGACCCAGTACTTC.

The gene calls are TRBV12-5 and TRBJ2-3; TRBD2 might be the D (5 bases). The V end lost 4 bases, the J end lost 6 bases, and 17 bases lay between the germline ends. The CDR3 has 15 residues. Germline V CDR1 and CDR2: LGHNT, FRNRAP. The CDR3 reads CASGSSGLPTDTQYF. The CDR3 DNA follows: TGTGCTAGTGGTTCATCCGGACTTCCTACTGATACGCAGTATTTT.

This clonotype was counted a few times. CDR3 protein: CASSQGTYTQYF. For the CDR3, the DNA is TGTGCCAGCAGCCAAGGGACCTATACGCAGTATTTT. The V and J genes are TRBV3-1 and TRBJ2-3; D is ambiguous. Trimming cost V 1 base and J 7 bases, with 6 bases left between them. The germline V gene encodes CDR1 LGHDT and CDR2 YNNKEL (reference sequence). This CDR3 comprises 12 residues.

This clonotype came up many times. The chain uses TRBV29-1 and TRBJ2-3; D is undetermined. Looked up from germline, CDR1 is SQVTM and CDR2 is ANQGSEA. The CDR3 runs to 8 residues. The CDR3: CGADTQYF. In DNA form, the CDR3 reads TGCGGTGCAGATACGCAGTATTTT.

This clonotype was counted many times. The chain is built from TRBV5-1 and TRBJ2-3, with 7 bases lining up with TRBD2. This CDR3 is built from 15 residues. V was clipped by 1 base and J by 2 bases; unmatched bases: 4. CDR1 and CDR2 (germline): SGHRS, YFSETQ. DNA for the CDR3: TGCGCCAGCAGCTTGACTAGCGTGGACACAGATACGCAGTATTTT. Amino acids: CASSLTSVDTDTQYF. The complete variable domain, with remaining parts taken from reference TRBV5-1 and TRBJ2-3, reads KAGVTQTPRYLIKTRGQQVTLSCSPISGHRSVSWYQQTPGQGLQFLFEYFSETQRNKGNFPGRFSGRQFSNSRSEMNVSTLELGDSALYLCASSLTSVDTDTQYFGPGTRLTVL.

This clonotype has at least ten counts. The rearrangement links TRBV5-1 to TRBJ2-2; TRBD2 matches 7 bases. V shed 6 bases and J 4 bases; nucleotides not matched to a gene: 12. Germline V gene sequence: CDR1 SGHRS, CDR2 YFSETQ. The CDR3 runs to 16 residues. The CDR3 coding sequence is TGCGCCAGCAACGCCCTGGGGGGGTCGTTCACCGGGGAGCTGTTTTTT. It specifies CASNALGGSFTGELFF.

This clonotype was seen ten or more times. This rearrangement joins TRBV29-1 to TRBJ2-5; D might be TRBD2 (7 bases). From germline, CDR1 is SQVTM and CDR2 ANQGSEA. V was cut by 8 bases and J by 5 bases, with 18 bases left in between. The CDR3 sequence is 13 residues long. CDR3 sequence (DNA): TGCAGCCTCAGGGGAGGGTCCGGGGAGACCCAGTACTTC. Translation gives CSLRGGSGETQYF.